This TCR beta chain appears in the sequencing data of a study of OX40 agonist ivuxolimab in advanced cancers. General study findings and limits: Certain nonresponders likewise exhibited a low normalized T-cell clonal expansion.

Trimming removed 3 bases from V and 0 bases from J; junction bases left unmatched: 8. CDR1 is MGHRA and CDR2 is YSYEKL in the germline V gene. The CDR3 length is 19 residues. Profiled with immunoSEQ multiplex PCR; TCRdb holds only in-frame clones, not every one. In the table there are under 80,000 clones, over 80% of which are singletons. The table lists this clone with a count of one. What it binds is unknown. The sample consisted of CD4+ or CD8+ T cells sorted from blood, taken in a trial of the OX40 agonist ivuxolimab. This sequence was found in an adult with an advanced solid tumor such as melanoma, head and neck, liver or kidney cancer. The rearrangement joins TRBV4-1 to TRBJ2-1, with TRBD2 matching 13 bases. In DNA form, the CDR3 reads TGCGCCAGCAGCCATACTAGCGGGGGGGCTTCCGGCTCCTACAATGAGCAGTTCTTC. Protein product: CASSHTSGGASGSYNEQFF.